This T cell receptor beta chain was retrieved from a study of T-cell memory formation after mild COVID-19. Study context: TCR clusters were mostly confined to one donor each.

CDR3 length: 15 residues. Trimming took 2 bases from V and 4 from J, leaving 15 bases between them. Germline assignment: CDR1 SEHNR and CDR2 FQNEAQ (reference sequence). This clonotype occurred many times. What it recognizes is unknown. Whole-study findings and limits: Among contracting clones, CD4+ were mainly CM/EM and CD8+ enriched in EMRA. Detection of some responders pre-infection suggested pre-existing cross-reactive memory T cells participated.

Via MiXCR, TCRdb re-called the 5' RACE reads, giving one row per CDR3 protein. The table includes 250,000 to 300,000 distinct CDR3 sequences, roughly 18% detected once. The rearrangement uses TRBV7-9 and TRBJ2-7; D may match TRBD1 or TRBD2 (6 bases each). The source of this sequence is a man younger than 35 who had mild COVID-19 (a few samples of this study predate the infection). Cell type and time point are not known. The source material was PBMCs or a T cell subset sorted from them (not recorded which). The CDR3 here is CASSLPGGRSYEQYF. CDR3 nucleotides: TGTGCCAGCAGCTTACCCGGGGGCAGGTCGTACGAGCAGTACTTC.